This TCR beta chain was sequenced for a study of a mutant IDH1 vaccine in newly diagnosed glioma. At the level of the study: The treated population exhibited a male proportion of 62.5%, a female proportion of roughly 40%, and a mean age of approximately 42 years.

Study-level results: Pseudoprogression seemingly bore no relation to changes in top peripheral T cell clonotypes.

Time point here: week 11, during vaccination. Each vaccine dose was 300 ug of mutant IDH1 20-mer peptide, with topical imiquimod. The CDR3 contains 13 residues. Germline V gene sequence: CDR1 SGHVS, CDR2 FQNEAQ. Trimming left V 3 bases short and J 4 bases short, with 7 bases between. With respect to this clone: The antigen remains undetermined.

Method: immunoSEQ multiplex PCR; TCRdb's copy keeps in-frame clones and lacks some. This sample has around 60,000 clones, with around 91% found just once. Specimen: PBMCs, collected from a glioma patient whose treatment included an IDH1 peptide vaccine. The chain has TRBV7-8 and TRBJ2-1; no definite D call. The TCR was taken from a man between 35 and 55 years old with glioma. The CDR3 reads CASSFEGYNEQFF. In nucleotides, the CDR3 is TGTGCCAGCAGCTTTGAAGGGTACAATGAGCAGTTCTTC.